The T cell receptor (beta chain) under discussion was sequenced for a study of blood T cell repertoires in COVID-19. Deletions cut 5 bases from V and 4 bases from J, with 3 bases between. In germline, CDR1 is MDHEN, CDR2 SYDVKM. The CDR3 is 11 residues long. In the authors' methods: Nucleated cell number was recorded as an estimate derived from reference gene primer amplification. TCRdb keeps only in-frame clones here, not all; method: immunoSEQ multiplex PCR. The V and J calls and the clone size are those of that table, but D and trimming were determined from the DNA. The data contain some 200,000 clones, 70% to 85% of them singletons.

What was sequenced was peripheral blood. The rearrangement links TRBV28 to TRBJ1-5, with unresolved D. This clonotype was obtained from a human donor with acute or convalescent COVID-19. The donor label of this sample is uncertain. DNA for the CDR3: TGTGCCAGCAGTCAGAATCAGCCCCAGCATTTT. This translates into CASSQNQPQHF.